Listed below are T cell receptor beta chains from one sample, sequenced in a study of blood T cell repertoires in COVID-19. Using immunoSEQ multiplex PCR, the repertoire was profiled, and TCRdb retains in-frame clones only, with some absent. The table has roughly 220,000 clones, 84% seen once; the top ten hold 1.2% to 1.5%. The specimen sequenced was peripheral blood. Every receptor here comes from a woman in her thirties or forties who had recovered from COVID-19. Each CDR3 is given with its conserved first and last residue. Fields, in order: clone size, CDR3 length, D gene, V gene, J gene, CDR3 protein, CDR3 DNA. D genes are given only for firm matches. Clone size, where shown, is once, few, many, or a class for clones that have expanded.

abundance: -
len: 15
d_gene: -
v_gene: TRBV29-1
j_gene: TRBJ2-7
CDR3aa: CSVEGTAGGLYEQYF
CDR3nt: TGCAGCGTTGAAGGGACAGCCGGAGGTCTCTACGAGCAGTACTTC

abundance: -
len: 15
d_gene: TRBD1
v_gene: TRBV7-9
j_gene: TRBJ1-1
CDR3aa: CASSLVSGGVVEAFF
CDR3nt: TGTGCCAGCAGCTTAGTTTCAGGGGGCGTAGTGGAAGCTTTCTTT

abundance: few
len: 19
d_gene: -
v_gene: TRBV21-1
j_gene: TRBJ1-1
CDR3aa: CASSVGILKQGALNTEAFF
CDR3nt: TGTGCCAGCAGCGTAGGGATCCTAAAACAGGGGGCCTTGAACACTGAAGCTTTCTTT

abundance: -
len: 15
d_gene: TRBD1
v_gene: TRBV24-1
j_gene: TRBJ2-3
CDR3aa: CATSDNGQGSDTQYF
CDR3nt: TGTGCCACCAGTGACAACGGACAGGGGTCAGATACGCAGTATTTT

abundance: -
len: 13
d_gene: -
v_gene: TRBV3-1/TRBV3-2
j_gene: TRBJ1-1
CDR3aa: CASSQVSDTEAFF
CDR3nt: TGTGCCAGCAGCCAAGTCAGCGACACTGAAGCTTTCTTT

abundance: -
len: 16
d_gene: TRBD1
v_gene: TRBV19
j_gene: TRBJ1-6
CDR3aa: CASSRRTGADNSPLHF
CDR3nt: TGTGCCAGTAGTAGAAGGACAGGGGCCGATAATTCACCCCTCCACTTT

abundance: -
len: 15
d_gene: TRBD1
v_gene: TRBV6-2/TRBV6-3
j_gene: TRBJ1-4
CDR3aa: CASSPVDRGSEKLFF
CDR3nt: TGTGCCAGCAGTCCCGTTGACAGGGGCAGCGAAAAACTGTTTTTT

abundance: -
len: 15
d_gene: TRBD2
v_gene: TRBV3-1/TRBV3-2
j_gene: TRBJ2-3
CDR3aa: CASSLGLAGIPTQYF
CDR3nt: TGTGCCAGCAGCCTGGGACTAGCGGGGATCCCTACGCAGTATTTT

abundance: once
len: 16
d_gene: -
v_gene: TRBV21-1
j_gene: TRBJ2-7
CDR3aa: CASSPEDREDSYEQYF
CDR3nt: TGTGCCAGCAGCCCGGAGGACAGGGAGGACTCCTACGAGCAGTACTTC

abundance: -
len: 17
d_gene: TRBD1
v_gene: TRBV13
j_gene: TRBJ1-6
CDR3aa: CASSFRGKTGVNSPLHF
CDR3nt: TGTGCCAGCAGCTTCCGGGGAAAGACAGGGGTCAATTCACCCCTCCACTTT

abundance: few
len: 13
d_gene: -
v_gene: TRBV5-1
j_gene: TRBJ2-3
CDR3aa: CASSSAGADTQYF
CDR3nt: TGCGCCAGCAGCTCTGCAGGCGCGGATACGCAGTATTTT

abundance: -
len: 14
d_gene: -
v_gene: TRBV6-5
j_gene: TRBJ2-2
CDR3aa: CASSYRKGIGELFF
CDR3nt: TGTGCCAGCAGTTACCGGAAGGGGATCGGGGAGCTGTTTTTT

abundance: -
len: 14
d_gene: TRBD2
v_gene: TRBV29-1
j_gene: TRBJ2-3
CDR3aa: CSVGGGGSTDTQYF
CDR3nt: TGCAGCGTTGGGGGCGGGGGTAGCACAGATACGCAGTATTTT

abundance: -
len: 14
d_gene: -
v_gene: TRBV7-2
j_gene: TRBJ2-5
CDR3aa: CASSPRVSRETQYF
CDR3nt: TGTGCCAGCAGCCCCCGGGTCTCAAGGGAGACCCAGTACTTC

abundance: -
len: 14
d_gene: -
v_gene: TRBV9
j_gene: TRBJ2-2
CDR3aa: CASSVYRDAGELFF
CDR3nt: TGTGCCAGCAGCGTTTACAGGGACGCCGGGGAGCTGTTTTTT

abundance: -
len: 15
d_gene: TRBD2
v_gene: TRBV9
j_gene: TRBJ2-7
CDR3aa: CASSAATSGGYEQYF
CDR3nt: TGTGCCAGCAGCGCCGCCACTAGCGGGGGTTACGAGCAGTACTTC

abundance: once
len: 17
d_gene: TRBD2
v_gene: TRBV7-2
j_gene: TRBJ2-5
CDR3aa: CASSLTGTSGVGETQYF
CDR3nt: TGTGCCAGCAGCCTAACCGGGACTAGCGGGGTGGGAGAGACCCAGTACTTC

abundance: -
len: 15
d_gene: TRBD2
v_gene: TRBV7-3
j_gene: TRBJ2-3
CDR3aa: CASSLLAGGTDTQYF
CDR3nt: TGTGCCAGCAGCTTACTAGCGGGGGGCACAGATACGCAGTATTTT

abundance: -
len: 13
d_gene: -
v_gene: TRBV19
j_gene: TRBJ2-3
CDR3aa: CASSKTGGDTQYF
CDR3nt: TGTGCCAGTAGTAAGACAGGAGGAGATACGCAGTATTTT

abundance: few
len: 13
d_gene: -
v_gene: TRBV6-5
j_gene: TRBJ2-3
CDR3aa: CAIGASGTDTQYF
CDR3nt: TGTGCCATAGGCGCTAGCGGCACAGATACGCAGTATTTT

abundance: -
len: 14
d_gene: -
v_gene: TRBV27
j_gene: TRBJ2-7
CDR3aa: CASSLFPGIYEQYF
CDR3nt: TGTGCCAGCAGTTTATTTCCAGGGATCTACGAGCAGTACTTC

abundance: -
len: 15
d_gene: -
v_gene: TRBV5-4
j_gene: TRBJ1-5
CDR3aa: CASSSDPGAQWPQHF
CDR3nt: TGTGCCAGCAGCTCCGATCCTGGGGCTCAATGGCCCCAGCATTTT

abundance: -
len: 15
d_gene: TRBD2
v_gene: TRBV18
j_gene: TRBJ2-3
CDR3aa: CASSNSGGRTDTQYF
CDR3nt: TGTGCCAGCTCAAATAGCGGGGGGCGAACAGATACGCAGTATTTT

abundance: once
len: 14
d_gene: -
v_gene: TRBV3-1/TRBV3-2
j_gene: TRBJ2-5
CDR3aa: CASSQNSIQETQYF
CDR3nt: TGTGCCAGCAGCCAAAATAGTATCCAAGAGACCCAGTACTTC

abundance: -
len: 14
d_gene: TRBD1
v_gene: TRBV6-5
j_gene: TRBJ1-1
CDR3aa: CASTKTGVGTEAFF
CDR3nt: TGTGCCAGCACTAAGACAGGGGTCGGGACGGAAGCTTTCTTT

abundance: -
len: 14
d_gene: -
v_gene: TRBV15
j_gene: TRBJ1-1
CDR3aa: CATSRVDTYTEAFF
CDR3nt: TGTGCCACCAGCAGAGTTGACACCTACACTGAAGCTTTCTTT

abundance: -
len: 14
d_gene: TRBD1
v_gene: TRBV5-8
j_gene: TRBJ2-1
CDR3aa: CASSRGQGYNEQFF
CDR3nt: TGTGCCAGCAGCCGGGGACAGGGATACAATGAGCAGTTCTTC

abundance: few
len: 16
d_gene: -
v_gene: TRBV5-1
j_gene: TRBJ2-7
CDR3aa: CASSLASDDTAYEQYF
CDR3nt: TGCGCCAGCAGCTTGGCCTCCGATGACACCGCCTACGAGCAGTACTTC

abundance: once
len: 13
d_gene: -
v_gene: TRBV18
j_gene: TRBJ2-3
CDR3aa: CASSPGITDTQYF
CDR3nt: TGTGCCAGCTCACCCGGGATTACAGATACGCAGTATTTT

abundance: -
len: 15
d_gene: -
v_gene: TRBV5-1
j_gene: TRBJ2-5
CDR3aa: CASSAWEGDQETQYF
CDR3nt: TGCGCCAGCAGCGCCTGGGAAGGGGATCAAGAGACCCAGTACTTC

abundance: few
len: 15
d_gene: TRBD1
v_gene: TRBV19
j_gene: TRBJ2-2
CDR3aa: CASSSPGQVTGELFF
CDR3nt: TGTGCCAGTAGTTCACCGGGACAGGTAACCGGGGAGCTGTTTTTT

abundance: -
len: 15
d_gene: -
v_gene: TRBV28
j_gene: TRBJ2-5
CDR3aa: CASSRRTETQETQYF
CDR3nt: TGTGCCAGCAGCCGAAGGACAGAGACCCAAGAGACCCAGTACTTC

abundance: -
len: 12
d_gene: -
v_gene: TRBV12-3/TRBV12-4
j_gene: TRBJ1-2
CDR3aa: CASSPQGRGYTF
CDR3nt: TGTGCCAGCAGTCCACAGGGCAGGGGCTACACCTTC

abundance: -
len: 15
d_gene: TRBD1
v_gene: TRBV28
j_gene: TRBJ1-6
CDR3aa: CASSNYGTGRPPLHF
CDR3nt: TGTGCCAGCAGTAATTACGGGACAGGGCGGCCACCCCTCCACTTT

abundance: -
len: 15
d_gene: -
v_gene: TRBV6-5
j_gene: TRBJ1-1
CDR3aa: CASTGQQGMNTEAFF
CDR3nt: TGTGCCAGCACCGGACAACAGGGAATGAACACTGAAGCTTTCTTT

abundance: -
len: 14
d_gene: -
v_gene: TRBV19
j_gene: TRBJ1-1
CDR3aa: CASRSDRMNTEAFF
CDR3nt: TGTGCCAGTAGATCGGACAGAATGAACACTGAAGCTTTCTTT

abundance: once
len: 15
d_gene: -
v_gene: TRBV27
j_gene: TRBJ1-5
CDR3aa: CASSYRRGKDQPQHF
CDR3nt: TGTGCCAGCAGTTATCGACGGGGTAAGGATCAGCCCCAGCATTTT

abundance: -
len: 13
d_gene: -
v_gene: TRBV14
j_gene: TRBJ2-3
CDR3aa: CASSGQDGDTQYF
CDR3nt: TGTGCCAGCAGCGGTCAGGATGGAGATACGCAGTATTTT

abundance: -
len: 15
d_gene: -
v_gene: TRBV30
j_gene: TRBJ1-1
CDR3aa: CAWKVVRVGDTEAFF
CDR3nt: TGTGCCTGGAAGGTGGTAAGGGTCGGGGACACTGAAGCTTTCTTT

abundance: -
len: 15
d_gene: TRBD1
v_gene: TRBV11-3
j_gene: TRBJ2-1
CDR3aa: CASSSVQGDYNEQFF
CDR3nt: TGTGCCAGCAGCTCCGTTCAGGGGGACTACAATGAGCAGTTCTTC

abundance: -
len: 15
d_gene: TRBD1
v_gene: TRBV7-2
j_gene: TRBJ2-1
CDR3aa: CASSRDRDRANEQFF
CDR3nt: TGTGCCAGCAGCAGAGACCGGGACAGGGCTAATGAGCAGTTCTTC

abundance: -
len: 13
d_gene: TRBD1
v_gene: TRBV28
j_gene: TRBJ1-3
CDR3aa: CASSFQGAYTIYF
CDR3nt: TGTGCCAGCAGTTTCCAGGGGGCCTACACCATATATTTT

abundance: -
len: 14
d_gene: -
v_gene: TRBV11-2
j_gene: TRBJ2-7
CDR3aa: CASSLVQGRGEQYF
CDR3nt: TGTGCCAGCAGCCTAGTACAGGGTCGAGGGGAGCAGTACTTC

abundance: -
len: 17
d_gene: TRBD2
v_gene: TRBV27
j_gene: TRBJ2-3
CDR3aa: CASSSPWSSGGKDTQYF
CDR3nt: TGTGCCAGCAGTTCTCCTTGGAGCAGCGGGGGGAAGGATACGCAGTATTTT

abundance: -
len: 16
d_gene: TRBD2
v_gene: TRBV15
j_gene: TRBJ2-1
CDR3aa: CATSRDHSGGYNEQFF
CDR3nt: TGTGCCACCAGCAGAGACCATAGCGGGGGCTACAATGAGCAGTTCTTC

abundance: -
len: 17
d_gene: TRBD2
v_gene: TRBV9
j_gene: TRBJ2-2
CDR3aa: CASSASTRGGAAGELFF
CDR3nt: TGTGCCAGCAGCGCGTCAACACGCGGGGGGGCAGCCGGGGAGCTGTTTTTT

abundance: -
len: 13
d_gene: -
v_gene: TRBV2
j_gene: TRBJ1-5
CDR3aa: CASSPDTLRPQHF
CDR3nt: TGTGCCAGCAGTCCCGACACACTGAGGCCCCAGCATTTT

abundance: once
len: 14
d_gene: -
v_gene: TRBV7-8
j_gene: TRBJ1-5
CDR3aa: CASSSTGDNQPQHF
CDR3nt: TGTGCCAGCAGCTCGACAGGCGACAATCAGCCCCAGCATTTT

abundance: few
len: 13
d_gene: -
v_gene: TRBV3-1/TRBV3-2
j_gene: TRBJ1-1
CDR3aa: CASSLPLSTEAFF
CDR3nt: TGTGCCAGCAGCCTGCCACTGTCCACTGAAGCTTTCTTT

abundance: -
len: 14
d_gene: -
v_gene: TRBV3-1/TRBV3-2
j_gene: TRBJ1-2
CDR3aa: CASSQDRLYGGYTF
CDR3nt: TGTGCCAGCAGCCAAGACAGGCTCTATGGCGGCTACACCTTC

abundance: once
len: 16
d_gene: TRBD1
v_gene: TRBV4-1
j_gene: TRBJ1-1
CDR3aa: CASSQDPGTGVTEAFF
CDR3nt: TGCGCCAGCAGCCAAGATCCCGGGACAGGGGTCACTGAAGCTTTCTTT

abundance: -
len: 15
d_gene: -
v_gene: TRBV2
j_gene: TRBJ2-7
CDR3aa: CASSDSRGNSYEQYF
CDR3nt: TGTGCCAGCAGTGACAGTAGGGGTAACTCCTACGAGCAGTACTTC

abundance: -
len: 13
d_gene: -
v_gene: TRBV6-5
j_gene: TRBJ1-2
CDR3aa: CASSYLGQYGYTF
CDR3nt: TGTGCCAGCAGTTACTTAGGACAGTATGGCTACACCTTC

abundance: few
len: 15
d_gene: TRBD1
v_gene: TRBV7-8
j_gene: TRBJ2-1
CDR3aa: CASSSDRASYNEQFF
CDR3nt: TGTGCCAGCAGCTCGGACAGGGCCTCCTACAATGAGCAGTTCTTC